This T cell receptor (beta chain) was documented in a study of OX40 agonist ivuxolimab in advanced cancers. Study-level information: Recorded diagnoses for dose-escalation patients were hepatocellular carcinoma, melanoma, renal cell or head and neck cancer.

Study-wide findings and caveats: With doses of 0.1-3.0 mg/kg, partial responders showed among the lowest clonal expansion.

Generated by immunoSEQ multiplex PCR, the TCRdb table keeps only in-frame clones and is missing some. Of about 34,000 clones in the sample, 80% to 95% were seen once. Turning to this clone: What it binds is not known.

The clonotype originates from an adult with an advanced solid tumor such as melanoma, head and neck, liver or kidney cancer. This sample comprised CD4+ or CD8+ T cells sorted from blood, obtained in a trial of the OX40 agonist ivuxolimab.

In DNA form, the CDR3 reads TGCAGCGTGGGCGAGCAACGGAGGTCTGGGGCCAACGTCCTGACTTTC. It translates to CSVGEQRRSGANVLTF. The chain links TRBV29-1 to TRBJ2-6; TRBD2 might be the D (5 bases). CDR1 SQVTM and CDR2 ANQGSEA come from the germline V gene. With 6 bases removed from V and 1 base from J, the gap between germline ends came to 16 bases. The CDR3 sequence is 16 residues long.